The entry below describes one TCR beta chain. This specimen belongs to a study of blood T cells in healthy people across ages. PCR was performed a second time for about 6 to 12 cycles using a sample-barcoded 5' primer and a J-beta primer mix. TCRdb used MiXCR to reprocess the 5' RACE reads, holding one entry per CDR3 protein. The profile covers roughly 1.7 million distinct CDR3 sequences, with about 35% appearing a single time and 11% taken by the ten largest. Trimming left V 2 bases short and J 6 bases short, with 17 bases between. Germline CDR1 SQVTM, CDR2 ANQGSEA. The CDR3 spans 14 residues. This TCR was sampled from a woman between 25 and 40 years old in good health. This sequence joins TRBV29-1 and TRBJ2-7; D is possibly TRBD2 (6 bases). Source material: blood. The DNA of the CDR3 is TGCAGCGTTGAAACGGGGGTCCCTAGGGGCGAGCAGTACTTC. Protein product: CSVETGVPRGEQYF.